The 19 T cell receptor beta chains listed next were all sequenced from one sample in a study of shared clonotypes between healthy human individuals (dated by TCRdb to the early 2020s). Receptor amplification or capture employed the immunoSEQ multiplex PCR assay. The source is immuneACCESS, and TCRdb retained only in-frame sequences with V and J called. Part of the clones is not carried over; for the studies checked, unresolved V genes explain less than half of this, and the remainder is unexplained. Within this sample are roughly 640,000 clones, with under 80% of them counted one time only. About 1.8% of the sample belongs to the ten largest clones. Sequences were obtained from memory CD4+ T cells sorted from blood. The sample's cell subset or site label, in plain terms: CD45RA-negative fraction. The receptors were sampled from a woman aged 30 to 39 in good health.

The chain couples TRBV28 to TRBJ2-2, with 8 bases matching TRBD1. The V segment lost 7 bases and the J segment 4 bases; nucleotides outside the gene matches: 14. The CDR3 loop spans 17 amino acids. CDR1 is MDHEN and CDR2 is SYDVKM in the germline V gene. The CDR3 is CASTTQGAAEITGELFF. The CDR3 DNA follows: TGTGCCAGCACCACCCAGGGGGCGGCTGAAATCACCGGGGAGCTGTTTTTT.

CDR3 loop: CASSSLGIGRQWWYEQYF. CDR3 nucleotides: TGTGCCAGCAGTTCGTTGGGGATAGGACGGCAATGGTGGTACGAGCAGTACTTC. The chain combines TRBV28 with TRBJ2-7, with D uncertain. The V end was cut by 4 bases, the J end by 4 bases, with 26 bases between. The CDR3 has 18 amino acids. Germline V gene lookup returns CDR1 MDHEN and CDR2 SYDVKM.

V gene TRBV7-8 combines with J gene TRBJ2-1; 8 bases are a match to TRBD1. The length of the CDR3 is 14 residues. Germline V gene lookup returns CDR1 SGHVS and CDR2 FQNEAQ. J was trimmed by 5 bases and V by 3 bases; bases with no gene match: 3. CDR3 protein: CASSLDRDDNEQFF. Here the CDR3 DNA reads TGTGCCAGCAGCTTGGACAGGGATGACAATGAGCAGTTCTTC.

In nucleotides, the CDR3 is TGTGCCTGGACCGACGGAGGTGGGGGGGGTGAAAAACTGTTTTTT. This encodes CAWTDGGGGGEKLFF. The rearrangement uses TRBV30 and TRBJ1-4, with D maybe TRBD1 (5 bases). CDR1 is GTSNPN and CDR2 is SVGIG in the germline V gene (reference sequence). This CDR3 spans 15 amino acids. V was shortened by 4 bases and J by 7 bases, with 19 bases between the two germline ends.

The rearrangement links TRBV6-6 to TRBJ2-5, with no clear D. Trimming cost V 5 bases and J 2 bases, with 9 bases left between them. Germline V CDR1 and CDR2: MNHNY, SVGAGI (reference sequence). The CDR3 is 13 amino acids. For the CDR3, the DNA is TGTGCCAGCAGTGTGAGAGGACAAGAGACCCAGTACTTC. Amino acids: CASSVRGQETQYF.

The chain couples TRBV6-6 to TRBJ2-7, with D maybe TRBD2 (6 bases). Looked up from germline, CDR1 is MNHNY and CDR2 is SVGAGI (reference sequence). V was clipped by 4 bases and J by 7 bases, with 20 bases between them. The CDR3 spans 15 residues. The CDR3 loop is CASSSTRGAGWEQYF. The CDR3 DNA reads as TGTGCCAGCAGTTCGACCCGCGGGGCGGGTTGGGAGCAGTACTTC.

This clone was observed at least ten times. The CDR3 here is CASSPGQGAQDQPQHF. In DNA, the CDR3 is TGCGCCAGCAGCCCGGGACAGGGGGCGCAGGATCAGCCCCAGCATTTT. V and J are TRBV5-1 and TRBJ1-5; TRBD1 matches at 12 bases. Trimming took 4 bases from V and 5 from J; bases not matched to a gene: 7. The CDR3 has 16 amino acids. CDR1 and CDR2 (germline): SGHRS, YFSETQ.

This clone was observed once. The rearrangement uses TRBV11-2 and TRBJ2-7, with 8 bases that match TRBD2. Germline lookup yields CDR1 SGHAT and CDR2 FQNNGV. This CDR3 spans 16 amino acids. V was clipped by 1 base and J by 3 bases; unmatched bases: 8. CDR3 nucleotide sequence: TGTGCCAGCAGCTTAGGGCCGGGACTAGTTCTCTACGAGCAGTACTTC. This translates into CASSLGPGLVLYEQYF.

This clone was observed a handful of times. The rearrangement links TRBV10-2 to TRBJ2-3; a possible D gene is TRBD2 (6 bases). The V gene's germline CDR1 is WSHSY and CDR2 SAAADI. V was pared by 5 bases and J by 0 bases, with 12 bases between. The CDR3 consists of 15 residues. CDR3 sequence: CASSSRGSSTDTQYF. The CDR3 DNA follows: TGCGCCAGCAGTTCACGGGGGTCTAGCACAGATACGCAGTATTTT.

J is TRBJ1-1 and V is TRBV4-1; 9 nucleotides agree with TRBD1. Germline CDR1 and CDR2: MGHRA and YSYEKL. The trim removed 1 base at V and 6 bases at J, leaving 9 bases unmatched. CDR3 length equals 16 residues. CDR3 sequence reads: CASSQGVGQGIPEAFF. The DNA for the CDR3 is TGCGCCAGCAGCCAAGGGGTGGGACAGGGTATCCCTGAAGCTTTCTTT.

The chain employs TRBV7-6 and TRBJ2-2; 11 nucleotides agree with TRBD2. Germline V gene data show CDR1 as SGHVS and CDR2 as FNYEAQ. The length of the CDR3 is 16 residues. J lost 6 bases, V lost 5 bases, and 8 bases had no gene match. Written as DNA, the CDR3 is TGTGCCAGCAGCGGTGCGGGACTAGCGGCCTCCGGGGAGCTGTTTTTT. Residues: CASSGAGLAASGELFF.

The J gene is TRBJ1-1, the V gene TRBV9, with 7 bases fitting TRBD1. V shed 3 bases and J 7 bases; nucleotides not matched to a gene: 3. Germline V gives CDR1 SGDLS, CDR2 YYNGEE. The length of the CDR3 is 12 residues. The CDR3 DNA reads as TGTGCCAGCAGCGGGAACAGGGGTGAAGCTTTCTTT. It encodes CASSGNRGEAFF.

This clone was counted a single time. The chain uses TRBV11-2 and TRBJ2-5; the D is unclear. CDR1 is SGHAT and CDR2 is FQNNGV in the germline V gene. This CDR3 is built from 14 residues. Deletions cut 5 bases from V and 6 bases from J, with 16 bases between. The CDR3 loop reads CASSPVTGRQTQYF. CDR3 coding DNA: TGTGCCAGCAGCCCCGTTACTGGACGGCAGACCCAGTACTTC. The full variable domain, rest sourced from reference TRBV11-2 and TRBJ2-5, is EAGVAQSPRYKIIEKRQSVAFWCNPISGHATLYWYQQILGQGPKLLIQFQNNGVVDDSQLPKDRFSAERLKGVDSTLKIQPAKLEDSAVYLCASSPVTGRQTQYFGPGTRLLVL.

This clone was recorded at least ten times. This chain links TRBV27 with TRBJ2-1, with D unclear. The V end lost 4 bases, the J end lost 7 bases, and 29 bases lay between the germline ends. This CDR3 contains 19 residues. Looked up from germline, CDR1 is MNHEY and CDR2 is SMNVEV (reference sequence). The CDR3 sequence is CASSSTLSPVDKKRNEQFF. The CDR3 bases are TGTGCCAGCAGTTCCACCCTCTCGCCAGTAGACAAAAAGAGAAATGAGCAGTTCTTC.

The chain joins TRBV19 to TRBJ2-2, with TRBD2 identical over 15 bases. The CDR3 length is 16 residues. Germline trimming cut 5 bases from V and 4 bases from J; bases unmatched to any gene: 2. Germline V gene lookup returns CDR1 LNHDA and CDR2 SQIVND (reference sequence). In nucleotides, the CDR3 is TGTGCCAGTAGTCCGGGACTAGCGGGAGGCACCGGGGAGCTGTTTTTT. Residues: CASSPGLAGGTGELFF.

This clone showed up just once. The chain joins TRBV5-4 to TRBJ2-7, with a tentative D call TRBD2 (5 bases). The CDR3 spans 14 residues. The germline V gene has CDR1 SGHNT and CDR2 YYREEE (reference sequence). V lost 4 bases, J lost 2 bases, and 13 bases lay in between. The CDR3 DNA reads TGTGCCAGCAGCCACTGGACTGATCCCTACGAGCAGTACTTC. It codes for CASSHWTDPYEQYF.

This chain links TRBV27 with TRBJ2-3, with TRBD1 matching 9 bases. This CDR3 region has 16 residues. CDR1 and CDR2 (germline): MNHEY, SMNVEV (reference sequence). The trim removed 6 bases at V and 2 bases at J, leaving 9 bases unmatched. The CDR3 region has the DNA TGTGCCAGCAGGAGCAGCCGGGACAGGGTCACAGATACGCAGTATTTT. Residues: CASRSSRDRVTDTQYF.

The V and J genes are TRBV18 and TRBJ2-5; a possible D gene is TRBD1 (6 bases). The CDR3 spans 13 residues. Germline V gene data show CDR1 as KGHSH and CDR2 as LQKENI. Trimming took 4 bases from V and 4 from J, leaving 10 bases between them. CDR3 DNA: TGTGCCAGCTCACTGGGCAGGGGAGAGACCCAGTACTTC. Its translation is CASSLGRGETQYF.

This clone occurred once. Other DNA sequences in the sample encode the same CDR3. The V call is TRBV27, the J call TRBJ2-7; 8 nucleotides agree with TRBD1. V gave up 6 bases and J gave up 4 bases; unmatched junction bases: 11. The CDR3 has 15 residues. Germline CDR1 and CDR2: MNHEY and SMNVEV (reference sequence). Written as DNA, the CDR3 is TGTGCCAGCAGCCCGGATGACAGGGGCGGTTACGAGCAGTACTTC. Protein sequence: CASSPDDRGGYEQYF.